The rows below give T cell receptor beta chains drawn from one sample of a study of blood T cell repertoires in COVID-19. Produced via immunoSEQ multiplex PCR; TCRdb's table is partial and in-frame only. Here the sample spans hundreds of thousands of clones, approximately 82% being singletons. Sequenced: PBMCs or T cells enriched from blood (not recorded which). Every receptor here comes from a man aged 35-49 years who had been exposed to COVID-19. CDR3s include the opening cysteine and the closing phenylalanine or tryptophan. The D gene is left open where the match is weak. Clone size appears in some rows only: once, few, many, or a class for an expanded clone.

j_gene: TRBJ2-5; abundance: few; d_gene: NA; v_gene: TRBV5-6; CDR3aa: CASTQGETQYF; CDR3nt: TGTGCCAGCACCCAGGGAGAGACCCAGTACTTC
j_gene: TRBJ1-4; abundance: NA; d_gene: TRBD1; v_gene: TRBV19; CDR3aa: CASKVGTGVGKLFF; CDR3nt: TGTGCCAGTAAGGTCGGGACAGGGGTCGGGAAACTGTTTTTT
j_gene: TRBJ2-6; abundance: NA; d_gene: NA; v_gene: TRBV7-9; CDR3aa: CASSNPRVSGANVLTF; CDR3nt: TGTGCCAGCAGTAATCCCAGGGTTTCTGGGGCCAACGTCCTGACTTTC
j_gene: TRBJ2-1; abundance: few; d_gene: TRBD2; v_gene: TRBV25-1; CDR3aa: CASFGLADNEQFF; CDR3nt: TGTGCCAGCTTCGGACTAGCGGATAATGAGCAGTTCTTC
j_gene: TRBJ2-5; abundance: NA; d_gene: TRBD2; v_gene: TRBV14; CDR3aa: CASSHQRGQGETQYF; CDR3nt: TGTGCCAGCAGCCATCAGCGGGGCCAAGGAGAGACCCAGTACTTC
j_gene: TRBJ2-1; abundance: NA; d_gene: TRBD2; v_gene: TRBV4-1; CDR3aa: CASSQGRGRAFNEQFF; CDR3nt: TGCGCCAGCAGCCAAGGGCGCGGGAGGGCCTTCAATGAGCAGTTCTTC
j_gene: TRBJ1-4; abundance: few; d_gene: NA; v_gene: TRBV28; CDR3aa: CASSLRGAATNEKLFF; CDR3nt: TGTGCCAGCAGTTTAAGGGGCGCTGCAACTAATGAAAAACTGTTTTTT
j_gene: TRBJ1-2; abundance: NA; d_gene: NA; v_gene: TRBV14; CDR3aa: CASSQVAGNFYGYTF; CDR3nt: TGTGCCAGCAGCCAAGTCGCAGGCAACTTCTATGGCTACACCTTC
j_gene: TRBJ2-2; abundance: NA; d_gene: NA; v_gene: TRBV7-6; CDR3aa: CASSPVGAGELFF; CDR3nt: TGTGCCAGCAGCCCTGTTGGAGCCGGGGAGCTGTTTTTT
j_gene: TRBJ1-4; abundance: few; d_gene: NA; v_gene: TRBV9; CDR3aa: CASSGGGTTNEKLFF; CDR3nt: TGTGCCAGCAGCGGAGGGGGAACAACTAATGAAAAACTGTTTTTT
j_gene: TRBJ2-3; abundance: NA; d_gene: TRBD1; v_gene: TRBV25-1; CDR3aa: CASSSPKGTGRRTDTQYF; CDR3nt: TGTGCCAGCAGTAGCCCCAAAGGGACAGGGCGTCGGACAGATACGCAGTATTTT
j_gene: TRBJ2-1; abundance: few; d_gene: NA; v_gene: TRBV7-9; CDR3aa: CASSWDMPNEQFF; CDR3nt: TGTGCCAGCAGCTGGGACATGCCCAATGAGCAGTTCTTC
j_gene: TRBJ2-7; abundance: NA; d_gene: NA; v_gene: TRBV19; CDR3aa: CASSTVGGNDYEQYF; CDR3nt: TGTGCCAGTAGTACGGTTGGGGGGAATGACTACGAGCAGTACTTC
j_gene: TRBJ2-5; abundance: NA; d_gene: TRBD2; v_gene: TRBV9; CDR3aa: CASSPTSAQETQYF; CDR3nt: TGTGCCAGCAGCCCTACTAGCGCCCAAGAGACCCAGTACTTC
j_gene: TRBJ2-3; abundance: once; d_gene: NA; v_gene: TRBV6-5; CDR3aa: CASSPGGGGTDTQYF; CDR3nt: TGTGCCAGCAGCCCGGGGGGAGGGGGTACAGATACGCAGTATTTT
j_gene: TRBJ2-7; abundance: NA; d_gene: NA; v_gene: TRBV9; CDR3aa: CASSPRQEAYEQYF; CDR3nt: TGTGCCAGCAGTCCAAGACAGGAAGCCTACGAGCAGTACTTC
j_gene: TRBJ1-6; abundance: NA; d_gene: TRBD1; v_gene: TRBV9; CDR3aa: CASSGPGGTNSPLHF; CDR3nt: TGTGCCAGCAGCGGCCCAGGGGGTACCAATTCACCCCTCCACTTT
j_gene: TRBJ1-2; abundance: NA; d_gene: TRBD1; v_gene: TRBV25-1; CDR3aa: CASSDRRRGRSGYTF; CDR3nt: TGTGCCAGCAGTGATAGACGAAGGGGGCGGAGTGGCTACACCTTC
j_gene: TRBJ2-7; abundance: few; d_gene: TRBD2; v_gene: TRBV30; CDR3aa: CAWRLAGGHEQYF; CDR3nt: TGTGCCTGGAGACTAGCGGGAGGGCACGAGCAGTACTTC
j_gene: TRBJ1-2; abundance: NA; d_gene: NA; v_gene: TRBV6-1; CDR3aa: CASSEAYGQKHYGYTF; CDR3nt: TGTGCCAGCAGTGAAGCGTATGGGCAGAAACACTATGGCTACACCTTC
j_gene: TRBJ2-1; abundance: NA; d_gene: TRBD1; v_gene: TRBV6-5; CDR3aa: CASIQDRVSYNEQFF; CDR3nt: TGTGCCAGCATCCAGGACAGGGTATCCTACAATGAGCAGTTCTTC
j_gene: TRBJ2-4; abundance: NA; d_gene: NA; v_gene: TRBV19; CDR3aa: CASNDSRAKNIQYF; CDR3nt: TGTGCCAGTAACGATAGCAGAGCCAAAAACATTCAGTACTTC
j_gene: TRBJ1-1; abundance: few; d_gene: NA; v_gene: TRBV19; CDR3aa: CASSIDPGNTEAFF; CDR3nt: TGTGCCAGTAGTATAGATCCGGGAAACACTGAAGCTTTCTTT
j_gene: TRBJ1-1; abundance: NA; d_gene: NA; v_gene: TRBV5-6; CDR3aa: CASSLARVLNTEAFF; CDR3nt: TGTGCCAGCAGCTTGGCCAGGGTACTGAACACTGAAGCTTTCTTT
j_gene: TRBJ1-2; abundance: NA; d_gene: TRBD1; v_gene: TRBV11-3; CDR3aa: CASSAGTGEDGYTF; CDR3nt: TGTGCCAGCAGCGCCGGGACAGGGGAGGATGGCTACACCTTC
j_gene: TRBJ2-5; abundance: NA; d_gene: TRBD1; v_gene: TRBV5-4; CDR3aa: CASSDRGQHQETQYF; CDR3nt: TGTGCCAGCAGCGACCGGGGACAGCACCAAGAGACCCAGTACTTC
j_gene: TRBJ1-2; abundance: NA; d_gene: NA; v_gene: TRBV11-3; CDR3aa: CASSLVAGDGYTF; CDR3nt: TGTGCCAGCAGCTTAGTTGCGGGGGATGGCTACACCTTC
j_gene: TRBJ1-5; abundance: NA; d_gene: NA; v_gene: TRBV11-2; CDR3aa: CASSYSLAGQAYQPQHF; CDR3nt: TGTGCCAGCAGCTATTCCTTGGCGGGGCAGGCATATCAGCCCCAGCATTTT
j_gene: TRBJ2-1; abundance: NA; d_gene: TRBD2; v_gene: TRBV7-9; CDR3aa: CASSPGLAGADEQFF; CDR3nt: TGTGCCAGCAGCCCGGGACTAGCGGGGGCAGATGAGCAGTTCTTC
j_gene: TRBJ2-1; abundance: NA; d_gene: TRBD2; v_gene: TRBV5-1; CDR3aa: CASSVIRTSGTRDEQFF; CDR3nt: TGCGCCAGCAGCGTCATCCGGACTAGCGGGACAAGGGATGAGCAGTTCTTC
j_gene: TRBJ2-7; abundance: NA; d_gene: NA; v_gene: TRBV5-1; CDR3aa: CASSLGQGLFYEQYF; CDR3nt: TGCGCCAGCAGCTTGGGGCAGGGGCTTTTCTACGAGCAGTACTTC
j_gene: TRBJ1-5; abundance: few; d_gene: NA; v_gene: TRBV1; CDR3aa: CTSSQTHIQISQPQHF; CDR3nt: TGCACCAGCAGCCAGACCCACATACAGATCTCTCAGCCCCAGCATTTT
j_gene: TRBJ1-3; abundance: NA; d_gene: NA; v_gene: TRBV7-9; CDR3aa: CASSLLSGSGNTIYF; CDR3nt: TGTGCCAGCAGCTTACTTAGTGGTTCTGGAAACACCATATATTTT
j_gene: TRBJ1-6; abundance: NA; d_gene: TRBD1; v_gene: TRBV7-9; CDR3aa: CASSLSPGQGNSPLHF; CDR3nt: TGTGCCAGCAGCTTATCACCGGGACAGGGGAATTCACCCCTCCACTTT
j_gene: TRBJ2-1; abundance: NA; d_gene: NA; v_gene: TRBV3-1/TRBV3-2; CDR3aa: CASSLQLDYRTYNEQFF; CDR3nt: TGTGCCAGCAGCCTCCAACTAGACTATAGAACCTACAATGAGCAGTTCTTC
j_gene: TRBJ2-1; abundance: NA; d_gene: NA; v_gene: TRBV6-2/TRBV6-3; CDR3aa: CASSYFGDQGPPSLNEQFF; CDR3nt: TGTGCCAGCAGTTACTTTGGGGATCAGGGGCCTCCTAGCCTAAATGAGCAGTTCTTC
j_gene: TRBJ1-2; abundance: NA; d_gene: TRBD1; v_gene: TRBV7-9; CDR3aa: CASSLSGTGDGYTF; CDR3nt: TGTGCCAGCAGCTTATCCGGGACAGGGGATGGCTACACCTTC
j_gene: TRBJ1-3; abundance: NA; d_gene: NA; v_gene: TRBV11-2; CDR3aa: CASSPARGNTIYF; CDR3nt: TGTGCCAGCAGCCCCGCCCGGGGAAACACCATATATTTT
j_gene: TRBJ2-1; abundance: NA; d_gene: NA; v_gene: TRBV7-8; CDR3aa: CASSLGGSAVNNEQFF; CDR3nt: TGTGCCAGCAGCTTAGGGGGCTCGGCGGTCAACAATGAGCAGTTCTTC
j_gene: TRBJ2-7; abundance: NA; d_gene: TRBD1; v_gene: TRBV7-8; CDR3aa: CASSLGAGTGDHEQYF; CDR3nt: TGTGCCAGCAGCTTAGGGGCCGGGACAGGGGACCACGAGCAGTACTTC
j_gene: TRBJ2-1; abundance: NA; d_gene: TRBD2; v_gene: TRBV29-1; CDR3aa: CSGRGLVINEQFF; CDR3nt: TGCAGCGGGAGGGGACTAGTGATCAATGAGCAGTTCTTC
j_gene: TRBJ1-4; abundance: NA; d_gene: NA; v_gene: TRBV21-1; CDR3aa: CASSNQWVEETNEKLFF; CDR3nt: TGTGCCAGCAGCAATCAATGGGTGGAGGAAACTAATGAAAAACTGTTTTTT
j_gene: TRBJ2-7; abundance: NA; d_gene: NA; v_gene: TRBV11-2; CDR3aa: CASSPSLGIYEQYF; CDR3nt: TGTGCCAGCAGCCCTAGCCTGGGGATCTACGAGCAGTACTTC
j_gene: TRBJ2-7; abundance: NA; d_gene: TRBD1; v_gene: TRBV12-5; CDR3aa: CASGLVYGQDF; CDR3nt: TGTGCTAGTGGCCTGGTTTATGGACAGGACTTC
j_gene: TRBJ1-5; abundance: NA; d_gene: NA; v_gene: TRBV9; CDR3aa: CASGERPQHF; CDR3nt: TGTGCCAGCGGGGAGCGGCCCCAGCATTTT
j_gene: TRBJ2-1; abundance: NA; d_gene: TRBD2; v_gene: TRBV2; CDR3aa: CASSGTSGSGDEQFF; CDR3nt: TGTGCCAGCAGTGGAACTAGCGGGAGTGGCGATGAGCAGTTCTTC
j_gene: TRBJ1-1; abundance: few; d_gene: NA; v_gene: TRBV2; CDR3aa: CASIGRSTEAFF; CDR3nt: TGTGCCAGCATAGGGAGGAGCACTGAAGCTTTCTTT
j_gene: TRBJ1-3; abundance: NA; d_gene: TRBD1; v_gene: TRBV30; CDR3aa: CAWTPGGNGNTIYF; CDR3nt: TGTGCCTGGACCCCAGGGGGGAATGGAAACACCATATATTTT
j_gene: TRBJ2-3; abundance: NA; d_gene: TRBD2; v_gene: TRBV7-8; CDR3aa: CASSWTSGREDTQYF; CDR3nt: TGTGCCAGCAGCTGGACTAGCGGGAGGGAGGATACGCAGTATTTT
j_gene: TRBJ2-7; abundance: NA; d_gene: TRBD2; v_gene: TRBV11-3; CDR3aa: CASSPWATRLADYEQYF; CDR3nt: TGTGCCAGCAGCCCCTGGGCAACCAGACTAGCGGACTACGAGCAGTACTTC
j_gene: TRBJ2-2; abundance: NA; d_gene: NA; v_gene: TRBV9; CDR3aa: CASSVVIDPADTGELFF; CDR3nt: TGTGCCAGCAGCGTAGTAATCGACCCGGCGGACACCGGGGAGCTGTTTTTT
j_gene: TRBJ2-6; abundance: NA; d_gene: TRBD1; v_gene: TRBV5-1; CDR3aa: CASSFQSPGQGRSGANVLTF; CDR3nt: TGCGCCAGCAGCTTCCAGAGCCCGGGACAGGGTCGGTCTGGGGCCAACGTCCTGACTTTC